These 6 T cell receptor beta chains originate from one sample sequenced in a study of T cell repertoires in cytomegalovirus infection. Each CDR3 protein is one row after TCRdb ran MiXCR on the reads. The sample carries around 250,000 distinct CDR3 sequences, more than 15% recorded once. Sequencing input: CD8+ T cells from PBMCs. Receptor source: a human donor in good health (CMV status not recorded). Some clones in this sample may be carry-over from other donors' samples.

This clonotype has a count of ten or more. The chain links TRBV7-2 to TRBJ2-1; 12 bases match TRBD2. The CDR3 spans 17 residues. Unmatched junction bases numbered 8, after V lost 5 bases and J lost 3 bases. Germline lookup yields CDR1 SGHTA and CDR2 FQGNSA. The CDR3 DNA follows: TGTGCCAGCAGCACGCGACTAGCGGGGGAGCTCTACAATGAGCAGTTCTTC. Translated, it gives CASSTRLAGELYNEQFF.

This clonotype came up many times. V is TRBV4-3 and J is TRBJ2-7, with 9 nucleotides matching TRBD1. Looked up from germline, CDR1 is LGHNA and CDR2 is YSLEER. J was trimmed by 2 bases and V by 1 base; bases with no gene match: 0. The CDR3 is made up of 14 amino acids. CDR3: CASSQGQGAYEQYF. As DNA, the CDR3 is TGCGCCAGCAGCCAAGGACAGGGGGCCTACGAGCAGTACTTC.

The chain employs TRBV6-1 and TRBJ2-7; tentatively, D is TRBD2 (5 bases). The CDR3 loop spans 12 amino acids. Germline V gene sequence: CDR1 MNHNS, CDR2 SASEGT. With 8 bases removed from V and 4 bases from J, the gap between germline ends came to 12 bases. The DNA for the CDR3 is TGTGCCAGCGCCATCGGGGTATACGAGCAGTACTTC. Translating it yields CASAIGVYEQYF.

Many counts were recorded for this clonotype. The rearrangement joins TRBV7-3 to TRBJ2-3; D tentatively reads TRBD1 or TRBD2 (5 bases each). The CDR3 is 14 residues long. Trimming cost V 0 bases and J 5 bases, with 9 bases left between them. CDR1 and CDR2 (germline): SGHTA, FQGTGA. The CDR3 loop is CASSLTGTGDTQYF. The CDR3 region has the DNA TGTGCCAGCAGCTTAACCGGGACCGGAGATACGCAGTATTTT. The full variable domain, in which reference TRBV7-3 and TRBJ2-3 provide the parts outside the CDR3, is GAGVSQTPSNKVTEKGKYVELRCDPISGHTALYWYRQSLGQGPEFLIYFQGTGAADDSGLPNDRFFAVRPEGSVSTLKIQRTERGDSAVYLCASSLTGTGDTQYFGPGTRLTVL.

The rearrangement uses TRBV4-1 and TRBJ2-7; 8 bases align to TRBD1. This CDR3 is built from 16 residues. V dropped 4 bases and J dropped 6; count of bases not matched to a gene: 14. Germline assignment: CDR1 MGHRA and CDR2 YSYEKL. CDR3 amino acids: CASSLRVVQGGAEQYF. The CDR3 nucleotides read TGCGCCAGCAGCCTCCGGGTCGTACAGGGGGGCGCCGAGCAGTACTTC.

This clonotype was seen a few times. The J gene is TRBJ2-1, the V gene TRBV6-5; 13 bases are a match to TRBD2. Germline CDR1 is MNHEY and CDR2 is SVGAGI. The CDR3 is 19 residues long. The V gene end was trimmed by 0 bases and the J gene end by 8 bases; junction bases not matched to a gene: 13. The CDR3 reads CASSYSAPLLAGGVHEQFF. CDR3 nucleotides: TGTGCCAGCAGTTACTCGGCCCCACTACTAGCGGGGGGGGTCCATGAGCAGTTCTTC.